The TCR beta chain under discussion was sequenced for a study of T cell responses to AZD1222 COVID-19 vaccine. The germline gives CDR1 MDHEN, CDR2 SYDVKM. CDR3 length equals 15 residues. V lost 7 bases to trimming and J lost 3 bases; unmatched junction nucleotides: 9. Libraries were prepared by immunoSEQ multiplex PCR; TCRdb keeps only in-frame clonotypes and omits some of them. The sample holds about 150,000 clones, 75% to 90% seen once. The chain is built from TRBV28 and TRBJ2-1, with 7 bases lining up with TRBD1. The source is an adult in good health. The material sequenced was peripheral blood, taken on day 0 of AZD1222 vaccination. The CDR3 region has the DNA TGTGCCAGCAATCCTACAGGGGAAAGCTACAATGAGCAGTTCTTC. This sequence encodes CASNPTGESYNEQFF.